This T cell receptor beta chain was identified in a study of T cell repertoires in cytomegalovirus infection. About the research overall: CMV infection together with matching HLA type was indicated by public TCR beta signatures. Study-level results: Dominating the ex vivo response were HLA-C-restricted CMV-specific TCR beta clonotypes.

This clonotype has more than one count but fewer than ten. The antigen remains undetermined. After removal of 5 bases from V and 15 bases from J, the junction contained 12 bases not matched to a gene. From germline, CDR1 is LGHNA and CDR2 YNFKEQ. CDR3 length: 13 amino acids. TCRdb reprocessed the reads with MiXCR, giving one entry per CDR3 protein. This repertoire shows roughly 500,000 distinct CDR3 sequences, 16% found once; its top ten account for roughly a quarter. The TCR originated in a human donor in good health (CMV status not recorded). Some clones in this sample may be carry-over from other donors' samples. Sequenced input: CD8+ T cells from PBMCs. The chain links TRBV4-2 to TRBJ2-1; 8 bases map to TRBD2. CDR3 in amino acids: CASSKSSGQLPFF. The CDR3, as DNA: TGTGCCAGCAGCAAATCTAGCGGGCAGCTCCCGTTCTTC.